Reported below is one TCR beta chain. Its binding antigen is unknown. Per-base qualities were not stored, and no clone one base away is much larger. This sample stems from a study of cytomegalovirus exposure and HLA in healthy donors (dated by TCRdb to about 2017). For the wider study: According to an earlier analysis of a few hundred of the donors, about 180 million T cells yielded roughly 110 million unique TCR beta sequences and more than 250 Gb of sequence data. An early release that covered 500 to 800 HLA-typed donors contained approximately 300 gigabases of sequencing data and tens of millions of unique TCR sequences. The genetic ancestry cluster associated with self-reported Caucasian donors included 65% to 90% of the roughly 360 genotyped donors. The study aimed to test whether cataloging public T cell receptors could reveal signatures of past pathogen exposure. The T cell repertoires of 666 subjects were profiled by immunosequencing and related to cytomegalovirus serostatus. A separate validation cohort of roughly 110 different subjects was used in addition to the approximately 700-subject first cohort. To predict cytomegalovirus infection status, the study combined high-throughput TCR immunosequencing, statistical association of individual TCRs with disease status, and machine learning. A later analysis re-examined previously published TCR beta repertoires from more than 650 donors and added high-resolution HLA genotyping to investigate patterns of TCR occurrence. Rather than using new phenotypic data, the later analysis identified candidate immune exposures from TCR beta sequences and from how often those sequences occurred across donors. To decide whether each TCR beta V gene segment behaved as functional or pseudogenic, an earlier analysis of approximately 590 of the donors relied on high-throughput TCR beta sequencing. Donor age, sex, ethnicity and CMV serostatus were compiled alongside the repertoire data. Genome-wide SNP genotypes for about 65% of the roughly 700 donors were used in a later genetic analysis, which treated that subset as a discovery cohort. Every discovery cohort repertoire had been produced on one sequencing platform. HLA typing included class I and class II loci at four-digit resolution. Typing coverage differed by locus: A, B, C, DRB1 and DQB1 were typed in about 620-630 donors, DQA1 in 522, DPA1 in approximately 610, and DPB1 in 450 to 480. Several DR-DQ haplotypes were treated as single units for association and clustering because of strong linkage in the cohort. Among 398 genotyped donors of the cohort, an average of about 240,000 unique TCR beta nucleotide sequences were sequenced per donor, roughly a sixth of them non-productive. Overall results and qualifications from the work: Most TCR sequences were observed very rarely across donors, whereas some public TCRs were present in many individuals. Most CMV-associated TCR beta chains appeared to be HLA-restricted in a later analysis, and the HLA associations seemed to be driven largely by CMV exposure. The earlier analysis of approximately 540 of the donors excluded 15 to 20 rarely observed V segments, including chromosome 9 orphons, because counts were too low. At a false discovery rate of 0.05, a later analysis linked about 16,000 TCR beta sequences to specific HLA alleles. Cytomegalovirus status was reported to be diagnosed by the classifier with high specificity and sensitivity in both the original and validation cohorts. The authors suggested that the approach could potentially be extended to other disease states and immunological phenotypes. According to a later genetic analysis, donors in an Asian-associated ancestry cluster had fewer N-insertions in productive TCRs than the approximately 610-donor mean. Several of the top co-occurrence clusters appeared to be linked to parvovirus B19, influenza, CMV and Epstein-Barr virus, according to a later analysis. In a later analysis, the rate of TCR association differed among HLA loci, with DRB1 alleles having the most associated TCRs and HLA-C alleles having the fewest. A total of fewer than 200 TCR beta chains were listed by the study as associated with cytomegalovirus. The presence/absence analyses assumed that sequencing depth was roughly uniform across donors, and that assumption may not be true. Correlated functional status among segregating V segments might reflect linkage disequilibrium, but an unknown experimental factor could not be ruled out. The sequencing pipeline was judged likely to have produced a cluster of highly shared sequence variants as a technical artifact. Strong co-occurrence of HLA alleles, especially DR and DQ, made assigning TCR associations to individual alleles difficult. In a later genetic analysis, a missense DCLRE1C variant was associated with V-gene and J-gene trimming of TCR beta chains, and the association was replicated in an independent cohort. HLA typing was unavailable for some donors at each locus, so association tests used only the typed subset. Because the 87-base-pair reads could not distinguish some IMGT-functional V segments, including TRBV6-2 and TRBV6-3, those segments were excluded. The cohort was sequenced for TCR beta chains only, and without alpha or paired-chain data the features that could be detected were limited. A further reported finding was that TCR beta sequences accurately predicted the HLA-A and HLA-B alleles for most subjects in the first cohort. An earlier analysis of several hundred of the donors showed that most TCR beta V segments appeared in productive rearrangements either about 87% or about 30% of the time, which broadly matched IMGT annotations. For the cohort, immune exposure information was limited to CMV serostatus. In vitro tests confirmed that a few of the cytomegalovirus-associated TCR beta chains recognize cytomegalovirus antigens. A later analysis found that HLA-associated TCR beta chains were more clonally expanded and had lower generation probabilities than equally common non-associated chains.

V and J are trimmed by 3 bases and 3 bases, and the gene matches miss 11 bases of the junction. CDR1 SGHDT and CDR2 YYEEEE were looked up in the germline V gene. Its CDR3 holds 18 amino acids, cysteine through phenylalanine. The sequence is cut down to CDR3 DNA, 54 bases in frame from base 1. The library was prepared using the immunoSEQ multiplex PCR assay. The multiplex PCR relied on a mix of 60 forward primers for TCR Vbeta segments and 13 reverse primers for TCR Jbeta segments. Amplification of the CDR3 region of rearranged TCR beta genes was performed with a multiplex PCR assay on genomic DNA. On the Illumina HiSeq System, the amplified TCR beta libraries were sequenced as 87-base-pair reads. The study's processing was this. A later analysis counted 65 million to 90 million unique TCR beta chains across the roughly 700 repertoires, and about 10 million of these chains were shared by at least two donors. Raw reads were error-corrected and collapsed into unique sequences with a nearest-neighbor algorithm that merged closely related sequences to remove PCR and sequencing errors. CDR3 sequences were aligned to IMGT reference sequences to assign V, D and J gene segments. Each retained sequence needed at least a six-nucleotide match to both a V gene segment and a J gene segment. A rearrangement counted as productive if the CDR3 had no stop codons and remained in frame with V and J, and every other rearrangement counted as non-productive. CDR3 was defined according to IMGT convention as the region running from the second conserved V-encoded cysteine to the conserved J-encoded phenylalanine. The earlier analysis of approximately 590 of the donors excluded any sequence lacking an unambiguous match to a single V gene segment. In an earlier analysis of 587 of the donors, V segments were called functional above 56.7% productive rearrangements and were called segregating when the between-donor standard deviation exceeded 5%. To diagnose cytomegalovirus status from the catalog of TCR beta chain sequences, a statistical classification framework was built. In a later analysis, V and J genes were assigned by comparing TCR nucleotide sequences against IMGT/GENE-DB human TR gene sequences. A later analysis assigned CDR3 sequences and most-parsimonious VDJ recombination scenarios with the TCRdist pipeline. A later analysis defined each TCR beta chain by its CDR3 amino acid sequence plus V-gene family, and excluded reads lacking a unique V-gene family. In a later analysis, 450 to 600 highly shared, low-generation-probability nucleotide sequences were removed to address suspected cross-contamination and a sequencing artifact. A later analysis calculated a clonal expansion index for each public chain from normalized within-repertoire ranks of inferred template counts. In a later analysis, generation probabilities were computed with a VDJ recombination model fitted to out-of-frame rearrangements, and the resulting probabilities were checked against IGoR. Hypergeometric tests were used in a later analysis to score TCR-TCR, TCR-HLA and TCR-CMV co-occurrence, with a repertoire-size bias correction applied to the TCR pairs. In a later analysis, false discovery rates were estimated by permuting HLA or CMV assignments 20 times. A later analysis grouped co-occurring TCRs with DBSCAN, adding TCRdist sequence similarity when clustering within HLA-allele-positive subsets. Co-occurrence clustering excluded repertoires with fewer than 30,000 or more than 120,000 public chains, plus five with anomalous nucleotide sharing. TCRdb's version of the immuneACCESS table is confined to in-frame rearrangements and falls short of the full clone set. An unresolved V gene accounts for under half of the shortfall where checked; the remainder is of unknown origin. V, J and clone size reflect that table, while D and trimming were determined from the DNA. The sample yields approximately 110,000 clones; around 78% were counted once. The ten largest clones capture about 4.3% of the sample.

The cohort comprised several hundred healthy bone marrow donors. At the time of sampling, every cohort member was nominally healthy, though immune exposures that went unrecorded were likely present. The donor tested CMV seropositive, placing the donor among the roughly 300 seropositive members of the cohort. A peripheral blood sample was collected from each donor, and TCR beta sequencing was performed on peripheral blood mononuclear cells. Genomic DNA was extracted from the blood cell samples with the Qiagen DNeasy Blood Extraction Kit. The sequence derives from a man aged 55-75 years in good health and CMV-seropositive. The chain couples TRBV5-6 to TRBJ2-3; 12 bases in the junction line up with TRBD2. The sample taken for sequencing was PBMCs. The bases read TGTGCCAGCAGCTCGGTGGGACTAGCGGGCGTAACAACAGATACGCAGTATTTT. This translates into CASSSVGLAGVTTDTQYF.